One sample yielded the 28 T cell receptor beta chains listed below, sequenced in a study of blood T cell repertoires in COVID-19. Clones were sequenced by immunoSEQ multiplex PCR, and TCRdb holds only the in-frame ones, with some missing. The repertoire holds 250,000 to 300,000 clones, with 75% to 90% as singletons. Sequencing used peripheral blood. These receptors were collected from a woman in her seventies with COVID-19, enrolled during active disease.

The V gene is TRBV30, the J gene TRBJ1-4; D is possibly TRBD1 (5 bases). The length of the CDR3 is 13 residues. V shed 0 bases and J shed 7 bases, with 9 bases lying between them. Germline CDR1 is GTSNPN and CDR2 is SVGIG (reference sequence). The CDR3 DNA sequence: TGTGCCTGGAGTGTGGGGGGAATTGAAAAACTGTTTTTT. Its protein product is CAWSVGGIEKLFF.

The chain has TRBV5-8 and TRBJ1-4, with D possibly TRBD1 on 6 matching bases. V was trimmed by 5 bases and J by 13 bases, leaving 15 bases between them. The CDR3 covers 12 residues. The germline gives CDR1 SGHTS, CDR2 YDEGEE. CDR3 nucleotides: TGTGCCAGCAGTACAGGGCTTAGAGGACTGTTTTTT. It codes for CASSTGLRGLFF. Looking up the rest from reference TRBV5-8 and TRBJ1-4 gives the full variable domain: EAGVTQSPTHLIKTRGQQATLRCSPISGHTSVYWYQQALGLGLQFLLWYDEGEERNRGNFPPRFSGRQFPNYSSELNVNALELEDSALYLCASSTGLRGLFFGSGTQLSVL.

This rearrangement joins TRBV11-2 to TRBJ2-3, with 8 positions matching TRBD2. Germline V lookup: CDR1 SGHAT, CDR2 FQNNGV. This CDR3 comprises 15 residues. V gave up 5 bases and J gave up 6 bases; unmatched junction bases: 10. This CDR3 reads CASSPAGGGPDTQYF. CDR3 DNA: TGTGCCAGCAGCCCCGCCGGGGGGGGCCCGGATACGCAGTATTTT.

V usage is TRBV6-2 or TRBV6-3 and J usage is TRBJ2-7; no clear D. The germline gives CDR1 MNHEY, CDR2 SVGEGT. The CDR3 consists of 13 residues. The V end lost 6 bases, the J end lost 5 bases, and 14 bases lay between the germline ends. This CDR3 is CASSPVLVHEQYF. CDR3 nucleotides: TGTGCCAGCAGCCCCGTCCTTGTCCACGAGCAGTACTTC.

The chain uses TRBV12-3 or TRBV12-4 and TRBJ2-7; TRBD1 might be the D (6 bases). Trimming removed 6 bases from V and 2 bases from J, with 11 bases in between. The CDR3 totals 13 residues. CDR3 region: CASSYQGPYEQYF. The CDR3 DNA follows: TGTGCCAGCAGCTACCAGGGGCCCTACGAGCAGTACTTC.

The V gene is TRBV12-3 or TRBV12-4, the J gene TRBJ1-2; 7 nucleotides match TRBD1. The CDR3 runs 12 residues. The V segment lost 5 bases and the J segment 13 bases; nucleotides outside the gene matches: 10. CDR3 DNA: TGTGCCAGCAGTCTATGGACAGGATCACCCACCTTC. Its translation is CASSLWTGSPTF.

The chain is built from TRBV5-6 and TRBJ2-7; D gene uncertain. V was trimmed by 3 bases and J by 2 bases, leaving 3 bases between them. The germline CDR1 and CDR2 sequences are SGHDT and YYEEEE. The CDR3 covers 11 residues. CDR3 nucleotides: TGTGCCAGCAGCTATACCTACGAGCAGTACTTC. It codes for CASSYTYEQYF.

The rearrangement uses TRBV2 and TRBJ2-3; D is ambiguous. Deletions cut 4 bases from V and 3 bases from J, with 8 bases between. Germline V gene data show CDR1 as SNHLY and CDR2 as FYNNEI. This CDR3 has 13 residues. The CDR3 DNA is TGTGCCAGCAGTGTCCTAGTGACAGATACGCAGTATTTT. Its protein product is CASSVLVTDTQYF.

The V and J genes are TRBV5-1 and TRBJ2-6; D is undetermined. This CDR3 region has 15 residues. Germline CDR1 reads SGHRS; CDR2 reads YFSETQ. The V and J ends lost 3 bases and 4 bases respectively, with 11 bases between them. In DNA form, the CDR3 reads TGCGCCAGCAGCTCGCAACGGTCAGGGGCCAACGTCCTGACTTTC. Translating gives CASSSQRSGANVLTF.

Of note for this clone: This CDR3 is also generated by other DNA sequences in the sample. The chain uses TRBV19 and TRBJ2-6, with TRBD1 as a possible D gene (6 bases). The CDR3 totals 15 residues. Germline CDR1 LNHDA, CDR2 SQIVND (reference sequence). Trimming shortened V by 7 bases and J by 3 bases, and 13 bases separated the two germline ends. CDR3 bases: TGTGCCAGTACGAGACAGGTGTATGGGGCCAACGTCCTGACTTTC. Translation gives CASTRQVYGANVLTF.

J is TRBJ1-2 and V is TRBV18; 9 bases align to TRBD1. The germline V gene encodes CDR1 KGHSH and CDR2 LQKENI. V shed 6 bases and J 8 bases; nucleotides not matched to a gene: 16. The CDR3 length is 16 residues. The CDR3 DNA reads TGTGCCAGCTCGCGTTTACAGGGGGCCCTCCTAGAAGGCTACACCTTC. This translates into CASSRLQGALLEGYTF.

The chain carries TRBV9 and TRBJ2-2; no clear D gene. This CDR3 spans 12 amino acids. The germline V gene has CDR1 SGDLS and CDR2 YYNGEE. Trimming left V 4 bases short and J 6 bases short, with 7 bases between. The CDR3 DNA follows: TGTGCCAGCAGCACGCCAGCCGGGGAGCTGTTTTTT. Translation: CASSTPAGELFF.

V is TRBV27 and J is TRBJ2-7, with D maybe TRBD1 (6 bases). Germline CDR1 is MNHEY and CDR2 is SMNVEV (reference sequence). V lost 3 bases to trimming and J lost 0 bases, with 12 bases between them. The CDR3 contains 15 residues. The CDR3 DNA follows: TGTGCCAGCAGTTTTACGCAGGGGATCTCCTACGAGCAGTACTTC. As protein: CASSFTQGISYEQYF.

V and J are TRBV2 and TRBJ1-4; 7 bases line up with TRBD1. Trimming cost V 6 bases and J 3 bases; bases outside gene matches: 7. Germline CDR1 is SNHLY and CDR2 is FYNNEI. CDR3 length: 15 residues. CDR3 region: CASRVTGLSNEKLFF. As DNA, the CDR3 is TGTGCCAGCAGAGTGACAGGGTTATCTAATGAAAAACTGTTTTTT.

This rearrangement joins TRBV3-1 (or the pseudogene TRBV3-2) to TRBJ2-4, with TRBD1 as a possible D gene (6 bases). Germline loops: CDR1 LGHDT, CDR2 YNNKEL (reference sequence). Trimming removed 1 base at V and 8 bases at J, with 15 bases between. This CDR3 comprises 15 residues. DNA for the CDR3: TGTGCCAGCAGCCAAGGAGCACAGGGTGAGGACATTCAGTACTTC. Translated: CASSQGAQGEDIQYF.

The chain couples TRBV5-1 to TRBJ2-1; D may be TRBD1 (6 bases). Trimming shortened V by 0 bases and J by 5 bases, and 6 bases separated the two germline ends. The CDR3 sequence is 13 residues long. The germline V gene has CDR1 SGHRS and CDR2 YFSETQ. The CDR3 nucleotides are TGCGCCAGCAGCTTGGGGACAGACAATGAGCAGTTCTTC. Its translation is CASSLGTDNEQFF.

The V gene is TRBV7-2, the J gene TRBJ1-5; 7 bases are a match to TRBD1. The CDR3 extends over 13 amino acids. From germline, CDR1 is SGHTA and CDR2 FQGNSA. The junction had 0 bases not matched to a gene; V was cut back by 3 bases and J by 4 bases. This CDR3 reads CASSLTGNQPQHF. CDR3 sequence (DNA): TGTGCCAGCAGCTTGACAGGGAATCAGCCCCAGCATTTT.

The V call is TRBV23-1, the J call TRBJ1-2, with D possibly TRBD1 on 5 matching bases. TRBV23-1 is identified as an open reading frame with a role that is uncertain. The V end lost 11 bases, the J end lost 4 bases, and 17 bases lay between the germline ends. This CDR3 is built from 13 residues. The CDR3 DNA reads as TGCGCCGGGGAATCGGGGGAGGCCTATGGCTACACCTTC. Translating it yields CAGESGEAYGYTF.

The J gene is TRBJ2-1, the V gene TRBV5-6; 7 bases line up with TRBD1. The CDR3 has 15 residues. The J segment lost 6 bases and the V segment lost 1 base, leaving 7 bases of the junction unmatched. The germline gives CDR1 SGHDT, CDR2 YYEEEE. Here the CDR3 reads CASSLLQGSINEQFF. CDR3 in DNA: TGTGCCAGCAGCTTGTTACAGGGGTCGATCAATGAGCAGTTCTTC.

The chain recombines TRBV4-1 with TRBJ1-4; possibly TRBD1 for D (5 bases). This CDR3 is 15 amino acids long. In germline, CDR1 is MGHRA, CDR2 YSYEKL. V lost 1 base, J lost 4 bases, and 10 bases lay in between. The CDR3 here is CASSQGVTVNEKLFF. The CDR3 DNA follows: TGCGCCAGCAGCCAAGGGGTGACAGTTAATGAAAAACTGTTTTTT.

This clone occurred once. The chain uses TRBV5-1 and TRBJ1-6, with 7 bases lining up with TRBD1. Germline CDR1 SGHRS, CDR2 YFSETQ. The CDR3 consists of 14 residues. V was clipped by 2 bases and J by 7 bases; unmatched bases: 3. This chain's CDR3 is CASSFGTANSPLHF. CDR3 in DNA: TGCGCCAGCAGCTTCGGGACAGCAAATTCACCCCTCCACTTT.

V and J are TRBV18 and TRBJ1-2, with 11 bases matching TRBD1. Germline V gene data show CDR1 as KGHSH and CDR2 as LQKENI. This CDR3 has 16 residues. Germline trimming cut 6 bases from V and 2 bases from J; bases unmatched to any gene: 8. As DNA, the CDR3 is TGTGCCAGCTCTCCCAGGACAGGGGGCTCGAACTATGGCTACACCTTC. Translation gives CASSPRTGGSNYGYTF.

The chain is built from TRBV19 and TRBJ1-2; 10 nucleotides align to TRBD1. Germline trimming cut 10 bases from V and 6 bases from J; bases unmatched to any gene: 8. The CDR3 has 13 residues. Germline lookup yields CDR1 LNHDA and CDR2 SQIVND (reference sequence). The CDR3: CAIRRQGANGYTF. The CDR3 bases are TGTGCCATTAGAAGACAGGGGGCGAATGGCTACACCTTC.

The chain links TRBV7-3 to TRBJ2-3, with D possibly matching TRBD2 (6 bases). This CDR3 region has 15 residues. Germline V gives CDR1 SGHTA, CDR2 FQGTGA. The V and J ends lost 5 bases and 1 base respectively, with 13 bases between them. CDR3 nucleotides: TGTGCCAGCAGCCAACCGGGACTCGGCACAGATACGCAGTATTTT. Its protein is CASSQPGLGTDTQYF.

This clone has just a few counts. The rearrangement uses TRBV4-2 and TRBJ1-2; the match to TRBD1 covers 9 bases. V shed 4 bases, J shed 4 bases, and the junction held 7 bases outside the gene matches. There are 15 residues in the CDR3. Germline assignment: CDR1 LGHNA and CDR2 YNFKEQ. The CDR3 here is CASSLTGGKGYGYTF. In DNA, the CDR3 is TGTGCCAGCAGCCTAACAGGGGGCAAGGGCTATGGCTACACCTTC.

The chain carries TRBV24-1 and TRBJ2-1; 7 bases fit TRBD1. The V gene's germline CDR1 is KGHDR and CDR2 SFDVKD. The CDR3 loop spans 16 amino acids. Trimming removed 3 bases from V and 0 bases from J; junction bases left unmatched: 4. The chain's CDR3 is CATSDNRDSSYNEQFF. CDR3 in DNA: TGTGCCACCAGTGATAACCGGGACAGCTCCTACAATGAGCAGTTCTTC.

This chain joins TRBV29-1 and TRBJ2-7; 7 nucleotides line up with TRBD1. This CDR3 spans 12 amino acids. J gave up 3 bases and V 4 bases, and 3 bases lay outside the gene matches. Looked up from germline, CDR1 is SQVTM and CDR2 is ANQGSEA. CDR3 DNA: TGCAGCGTTGTTGCAGGGGGCTACGAGCAGTACTTC. This codes for CSVVAGGYEQYF.

The rearrangement links TRBV5-1 to TRBJ2-7; 10 bases agree with TRBD1. Germline assignment: CDR1 SGHRS and CDR2 YFSETQ. With V trimmed by 2 bases and J by 6 bases, 11 bases remained unmatched. This CDR3 is built from 16 residues. CDR3 amino acids: CASSFGTGALEGEQYF. The CDR3 DNA follows: TGCGCCAGCAGCTTTGGGACAGGGGCCCTGGAGGGCGAGCAGTACTTC.